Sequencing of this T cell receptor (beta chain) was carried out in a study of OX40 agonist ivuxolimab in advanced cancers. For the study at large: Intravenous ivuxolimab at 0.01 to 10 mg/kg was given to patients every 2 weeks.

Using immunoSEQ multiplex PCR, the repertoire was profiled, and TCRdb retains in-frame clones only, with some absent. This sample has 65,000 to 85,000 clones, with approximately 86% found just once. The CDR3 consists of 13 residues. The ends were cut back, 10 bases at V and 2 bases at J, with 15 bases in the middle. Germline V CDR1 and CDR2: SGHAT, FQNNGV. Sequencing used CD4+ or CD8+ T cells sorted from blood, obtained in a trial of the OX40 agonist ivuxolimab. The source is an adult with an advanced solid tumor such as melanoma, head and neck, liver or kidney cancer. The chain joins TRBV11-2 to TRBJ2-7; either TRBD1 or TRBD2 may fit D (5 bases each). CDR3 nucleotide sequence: TGTGCCACCTCTCGGGACCGTACCTACGAGCAGTACTTC. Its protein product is CATSRDRTYEQYF.